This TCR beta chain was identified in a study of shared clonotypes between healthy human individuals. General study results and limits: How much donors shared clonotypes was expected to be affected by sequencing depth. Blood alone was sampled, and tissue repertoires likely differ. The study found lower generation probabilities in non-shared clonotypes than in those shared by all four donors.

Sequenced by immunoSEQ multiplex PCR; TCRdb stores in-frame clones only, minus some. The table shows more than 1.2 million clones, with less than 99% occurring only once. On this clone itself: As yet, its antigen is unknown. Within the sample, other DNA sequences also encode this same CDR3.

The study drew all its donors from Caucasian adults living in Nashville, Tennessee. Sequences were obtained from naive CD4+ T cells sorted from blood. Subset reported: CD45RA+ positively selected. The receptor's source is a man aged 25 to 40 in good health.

Here the CDR3 reads CSVGRLNTEAFF. The CDR3 nucleotides read TGCAGCGTGGGACGGCTGAACACTGAAGCTTTCTTT. The chain couples TRBV29-1 to TRBJ1-1; possibly TRBD1 for D (5 bases). Germline loops: CDR1 SQVTM, CDR2 ANQGSEA. The germline V and J ends were trimmed by 6 bases and 0 bases, with 8 bases remaining between them. The CDR3 has 12 amino acids.